These 14 T cell receptor beta chains were all obtained from the same sample, sequenced in a study of T cells after yellow fever vaccination. TCRdb itself ran the 5' RACE reads through MiXCR, one entry per CDR3 protein. Of 500,000 to 650,000 distinct CDR3 sequences in the sample, around a sixth are singletons; the top ten hold roughly 17%. Material: PBMCs, obtained roughly 5 days after the first yellow fever vaccination. The receptors shown here come from a man younger than 35 who received the YFV17D yellow fever vaccine.

In its sample, this clonotype was seen a few times. The chain joins TRBV11-2 to TRBJ2-5; D remains ambiguous. Germline assignment: CDR1 SGHAT and CDR2 FQNNGV. Trimming cost V 5 bases and J 5 bases, with 12 bases left between them. The CDR3 is 13 residues long. The CDR3 here is CASSARHGETQYF. As DNA, the CDR3 is TGTGCCAGCAGCGCGCGCCATGGCGAGACCCAGTACTTC.

This clonotype appeared a few times. This chain joins TRBV7-9 and TRBJ2-3; D is ambiguous. This CDR3 region has 15 residues. Trimming cost V 4 bases and J 2 bases, with 13 bases left between them. Germline V gene lookup returns CDR1 SEHNR and CDR2 FQNEAQ (reference sequence). This CDR3 is CASSSPSPSTDTQYF. The CDR3 coding sequence is TGTGCCAGCAGCTCCCCTAGTCCGTCCACAGATACGCAGTATTTT.

The chain recombines TRBV7-2 with TRBJ2-5; 7 bases are a match to TRBD2. The CDR3 is made up of 18 amino acids. Looked up from germline, CDR1 is SGHTA and CDR2 is FQGNSA. With 1 base clipped from V and 5 bases from J, the junction kept 16 bases outside the gene matches. This CDR3 reads CASSLGAGAEAGYETQYF. In DNA form, the CDR3 reads TGTGCCAGCAGCTTAGGCGCCGGGGCGGAAGCGGGGTATGAGACCCAGTACTTC.

This clonotype was seen a handful of times. The gene calls are TRBV29-1 and TRBJ2-2; perhaps TRBD1 as D (6 bases). This CDR3 contains 12 residues. V dropped 4 bases and J dropped 8 bases, with 11 bases sitting between them. CDR1 is SQVTM and CDR2 is ANQGSEA in the germline V gene. In DNA, the CDR3 is TGCAGCGTTGGATGGGGGCAGGGGGAGCTGTTTTTT. It encodes CSVGWGQGELFF.

The J gene is TRBJ2-1, the V gene TRBV7-3; 9 nucleotides line up with TRBD1. The germline gives CDR1 SGHTA, CDR2 FQGTGA. The length of the CDR3 is 16 residues. With 3 bases clipped from V and 6 bases from J, the junction kept 9 bases outside the gene matches. The CDR3, as DNA: TGTGCCAGCAGCTTCCCGACCGGGACAGGGAGCAATGAGCAGTTCTTC. This gives the protein CASSFPTGTGSNEQFF.

This clonotype was recorded once. This sequence joins TRBV6-2 or TRBV6-3 and TRBJ2-1; 7 bases agree with TRBD1. Germline loops: CDR1 MNHEY, CDR2 SVGEGT. V lost 1 base, J lost 6 bases, and 15 bases stayed unmatched. The CDR3 contains 18 residues. CDR3 sequence reads: CASSYWGTEGVGRNEQFF. The CDR3 DNA reads TGTGCCAGCAGTTACTGGGGGACAGAGGGGGTAGGTCGCAATGAGCAGTTCTTC.

The chain joins TRBV7-9 to TRBJ2-3, with unresolved D. The CDR3 covers 13 residues. The germline V and J ends were trimmed by 4 bases and 4 bases, with 9 bases remaining between them. Germline V gives CDR1 SEHNR, CDR2 FQNEAQ (reference sequence). CDR3 DNA sequence: TGTGCCAGCAGCTCCACCTATCCAGATACGCAGTATTTT. Encoded protein: CASSSTYPDTQYF.

The chain joins TRBV27 to TRBJ2-1; TRBD2 matches at 8 bases. The CDR3 is made up of 17 amino acids. The trim removed 6 bases at V and 0 bases at J, leaving 10 bases unmatched. Germline V lookup: CDR1 MNHEY, CDR2 SMNVEV (reference sequence). CDR3 residues: CASSQTGGALSYNEQFF. CDR3 nucleotide sequence: TGTGCCAGCAGCCAGACGGGGGGGGCCCTCTCCTACAATGAGCAGTTCTTC.

V and J are TRBV10-2 and TRBJ2-5; 7 bases fit TRBD2. Germline V gene data show CDR1 as WSHSY and CDR2 as SAAADI. This CDR3 contains 14 residues. Trimming took 3 bases from V and 4 from J; bases not matched to a gene: 5. CDR3 DNA sequence: TGCGCCAGCAGTGATAGCGGGCGAGGAGAGACCCAGTACTTC. It translates to CASSDSGRGETQYF.

V usage is TRBV19 and J usage is TRBJ1-3; 8 bases fit TRBD1. This CDR3 has 17 amino acids. J lost 0 bases, V lost 4 bases, and 8 bases had no gene match. CDR1 and CDR2 from the germline V gene are LNHDA and SQIVND (reference sequence). The DNA of the CDR3 is TGTGCCAGTAGTACGGGGGGACAGGCAAACTCTGGAAACACCATATATTTT. It specifies CASSTGGQANSGNTIYF.

A few counts support this clonotype. The J gene is TRBJ2-5, the V gene TRBV7-9, with TRBD1 matching 9 bases. The CDR3 has 16 amino acids. With V trimmed by 5 bases and J by 4 bases, 11 bases remained unmatched. Germline lookup yields CDR1 SEHNR and CDR2 FQNEAQ (reference sequence). The CDR3 here is CASSPEGQGGIETQYF. The CDR3 nucleotides are TGTGCCAGCAGCCCGGAGGGACAGGGCGGGATAGAGACCCAGTACTTC.

This clonotype was recorded a few times. This chain uses TRBV4-1 with TRBJ2-7; D remains ambiguous. This CDR3 has 15 amino acids. Germline lookup yields CDR1 MGHRA and CDR2 YSYEKL. Trimming stripped 4 bases from V and 2 bases from J, with 15 bases between. The CDR3: CASSRMFGIPYEQYV. The CDR3 DNA follows: TGCGCCAGCAGCCGGATGTTTGGGATCCCCTACGAGCAGTACGTC.

This clonotype was observed a few times. The chain's CDR3 is CASRAVGRGHSPLHF. The DNA for the CDR3 is TGCGCCAGCAGAGCAGTGGGTAGGGGCCATTCACCCCTCCACTTT. The chain employs TRBV5-1 and TRBJ1-6; weak D call: TRBD1 (5 bases). V lost 5 bases and J lost 8, with 17 bases in between. The germline V gene encodes CDR1 SGHRS and CDR2 YFSETQ. The CDR3 is 15 residues long.

This clonotype was counted a few times. The chain joins TRBV6-1 to TRBJ1-1; the D gene is possibly TRBD1 (6 bases). Per germline, CDR1 MNHNS and CDR2 SASEGT. The V end lost 7 bases, the J end lost 8 bases, and 17 bases lay between the germline ends. The CDR3 has 13 residues. The CDR3 is CASNKPGHLEAFF. CDR3 in DNA: TGTGCCAGCAATAAACCGGGACACTTAGAAGCTTTCTTT.